The 18 T cell receptor beta chains reported below all come from one sample, sequenced in a study of T cell repertoires in cytomegalovirus infection. These receptors' targets are unknown. TCRdb re-called the reads with MiXCR, one entry per CDR3 protein. The profile shows about 110,000 distinct CDR3 sequences, around 31% of them singletons. This specimen consisted of CD8+ T cells from cultured PBMCs, obtained from culture after CMV antigen stimulation. These receptors were obtained from a human donor in good health (CMV status not recorded). Some clones in this sample may be carry-over from other donors' samples.

This clonotype was recorded once. The chain uses TRBV11-2 and TRBJ2-1; 9 nucleotides agree with TRBD2. The length of the CDR3 is 16 residues. The germline V gene has CDR1 SGHAT and CDR2 FQNNGV. V was clipped by 1 base and J by 8 bases; unmatched bases: 9. The CDR3 reads CASSLGGGGGSDEQFF. The CDR3 nucleotides are TGTGCCAGCAGCTTAGGGGGCGGGGGGGGTTCCGATGAGCAGTTCTTC.

As DNA, the CDR3 is TGTGCCAGCAGTTACAATGCGGGGTGGTATGAGCAGTTCTTC. Amino acid sequence: CASSYNAGWYEQFF. The chain recombines TRBV6-8 with TRBJ2-1; tentative D call: TRBD2 (6 bases). CDR3 length equals 14 residues. V lost 2 bases and J 8 bases, leaving 13 bases between the germline ends. Germline assignment: CDR1 MNHGY and CDR2 SAAAGT.

This chain joins TRBV27 and TRBJ2-5; D is unclear. V gave up 3 bases and J gave up 3 bases, with 11 bases separating them. This CDR3 has 14 amino acids. The germline gives CDR1 MNHEY, CDR2 SMNVEV (reference sequence). CDR3 DNA: TGTGCCAGCAGTTTTTCCTCATACAAAGAGACCCAGTACTTC. This gives the protein CASSFSSYKETQYF.

The chain employs TRBV12-3 or TRBV12-4 and TRBJ1-1; D unclear. The CDR3 contains 14 residues. V dropped 2 bases and J dropped 2 bases, with 9 bases sitting between them. CDR3 loop: CASSLLPANTEAFF. The CDR3 coding sequence is TGTGCCAGCAGTTTACTTCCAGCCAACACTGAAGCTTTCTTT.

The table lists this clonotype with a few counts. The V gene is TRBV27, the J gene TRBJ2-7; D remains unclear. V was pared by 3 bases and J by 3 bases, with 9 bases between. CDR1 MNHEY and CDR2 SMNVEV come from the germline V gene (reference sequence). This CDR3 has 13 residues. The CDR3 DNA follows: TGTGCCAGCAGTTTTTTTCCAGACTACGAGCAGTACTTC. Translated: CASSFFPDYEQYF.

Ten or more counts support this clonotype. This chain links TRBV7-8 with TRBJ1-5, with a possible D match to TRBD1 (5 bases). The V gene lost 5 bases and the J gene lost 4 bases, with 12 bases spanning the gap. Looked up from germline, CDR1 is SGHVS and CDR2 is FQNEAQ. The CDR3 is 14 residues long. The CDR3 bases are TGTGCCAGCAGCCTCAGGGTTGAGAATCAGCCCCAGCATTTT. This sequence encodes CASSLRVENQPQHF.

The CDR3 DNA reads TGTGCCAGCAGTTACTTTCGGACAGGGACGTCGGGTGAGCAGTACTTC. This codes for CASSYFRTGTSGEQYF. The chain employs TRBV6-6 and TRBJ2-7; TRBD1 matches at 8 bases. CDR3 length equals 16 residues. J gave up 7 bases and V 1 base, and 12 bases lay outside the gene matches. CDR1 and CDR2 from the germline V gene are MNHNY and SVGAGI (reference sequence).

This sequence joins TRBV20-1 and TRBJ2-5; 8 bases are shared with TRBD2. The CDR3 is made up of 14 amino acids. CDR1 and CDR2 (germline): DFQATT, SNEGSKA (reference sequence). The V and J ends lost 6 bases and 5 bases, in that order; junction bases with no gene match: 11. CDR3 sequence: CSANPTSEWETQYF. As DNA, the CDR3 is TGCAGTGCCAACCCGACTAGCGAGTGGGAGACCCAGTACTTC.

In its sample, this clonotype was seen a few times. This rearrangement joins TRBV28 to TRBJ2-5; TRBD1 matches at 7 bases. Unmatched junction bases numbered 6, after V lost 2 bases and J lost 0 bases. The CDR3 has 16 residues. Germline CDR1 is MDHEN and CDR2 is SYDVKM. DNA for the CDR3: TGTGCCAGCAGTTTAGCAGAGGGACAGCACCAAGAGACCCAGTACTTC. Translation: CASSLAEGQHQETQYF. Drawing the rest from reference TRBV28 and TRBJ2-5, the complete variable domain is DVKVTQSSRYLVKRTGEKVFLECVQDMDHENMFWYRQDPGLGLRLIYFSYDVKMKEKGDIPEGYSVSREKKERFSLILESASTNQTSMYLCASSLAEGQHQETQYFGPGTRLLVL.

The J gene is TRBJ1-1, the V gene TRBV4-1; the D gene is possibly TRBD1 (5 bases). The V end lost 5 bases, the J end lost 1 base, and 14 bases lay between the germline ends. The CDR3 sequence is 15 residues long. Per germline, CDR1 MGHRA and CDR2 YSYEKL. The CDR3 DNA is TGCGCCAGCAGCTTTAGGCCCCAGGGGAACACTGAAGCTTTCTTT. Encoded protein: CASSFRPQGNTEAFF.

V is TRBV7-4 and J is TRBJ2-1; the match to TRBD1 covers 8 bases. From germline, CDR1 is SGHVT and CDR2 SQSDAQ. J gave up 5 bases and V 3 bases, and 6 bases lay outside the gene matches. This CDR3 spans 15 amino acids. The CDR3, as DNA: TGTGCCAGCAGCTTTCCCTGGACAGGGCACAATGAGCAGTTCTTC. This translates into CASSFPWTGHNEQFF.

The sample holds many counts of this clonotype. The V gene is TRBV28, the J gene TRBJ2-5, with D possibly matching TRBD2 (6 bases). Germline lookup yields CDR1 MDHEN and CDR2 SYDVKM. The CDR3 covers 15 residues. Between the trimmed V and J ends, which lost 9 bases and 2 bases, there was a span of 19 bases. CDR3: CASLFGRGPQETQYF. The CDR3 bases are TGTGCCAGTCTCTTCGGGCGGGGTCCGCAAGAGACCCAGTACTTC.

The sample holds many counts of this clonotype. V usage is TRBV6-5 and J usage is TRBJ1-1, with TRBD1 matching 8 bases. V shed 0 bases, J shed 1 base, and the junction held 7 bases outside the gene matches. Germline V gene sequence: CDR1 MNHEY, CDR2 SVGAGI. This CDR3 spans 17 amino acids. Here the CDR3 reads CASSYSGLGQANTEAFF. For the CDR3, the DNA is TGTGCCAGCAGTTACTCCGGCCTGGGACAGGCGAACACTGAAGCTTTCTTT.

This rearrangement joins TRBV12-3 or TRBV12-4 to TRBJ2-1, with 7 bases that match TRBD2. This CDR3 has 15 amino acids. J gave up 5 bases and V 3 bases, and 7 bases lay outside the gene matches. The CDR3 protein is CASSFVLGGDNEQFF. In nucleotides, the CDR3 is TGTGCCAGCAGTTTCGTCCTGGGGGGGGACAATGAGCAGTTCTTC.

This clonotype was picked up a small number of times. The CDR3 nucleotides read TGTGCCACCAGCAGGTCAGGGGGGGGAAGCCAAGAGACCCAGTACTTC. Its translation is CATSRSGGGSQETQYF. The chain is built from TRBV15 and TRBJ2-5; either TRBD1 or TRBD2 may supply D (7 bases each). The germline gives CDR1 LNHNV, CDR2 YYDKDF (reference sequence). This CDR3 is built from 16 residues. The germline V and J ends were trimmed by 3 bases and 1 base, with 15 bases remaining between them.

This clonotype was recorded a few times. The chain combines TRBV27 with TRBJ2-1; D not resolved. CDR1 and CDR2 from the germline V gene are MNHEY and SMNVEV (reference sequence). This CDR3 is 14 amino acids long. Trimming removed 6 bases at V and 0 bases at J, with 9 bases between. The CDR3 loop reads CASREQSSYNEQFF. The CDR3 bases are TGTGCCAGCAGAGAACAGAGCTCCTACAATGAGCAGTTCTTC.

The V and J genes are TRBV20-1 and TRBJ2-7, with D perhaps matching TRBD2 (5 bases). Trimming took off 6 bases at V and 3 bases at J, with 15 bases between the two ends. Per the germline V gene, CDR1 is DFQATT and CDR2 is SNEGSKA (reference sequence). The CDR3 is made up of 13 amino acids. The CDR3 DNA reads TGCAGTGCCAGCGACCGGGGAAGCTACGAGCAGTACTTC. Translating gives CSASDRGSYEQYF.

This clonotype was detected a few times. The gene calls are TRBV9 and TRBJ2-7; D remains ambiguous. Germline CDR1 is SGDLS and CDR2 is YYNGEE. V was shortened by 0 bases and J by 1 base, with 11 bases between the two germline ends. The CDR3 is 15 residues long. The CDR3 here is CASSVEPVPSYEQYF. The CDR3 DNA reads TGTGCCAGCAGCGTAGAACCAGTACCATCCTACGAGCAGTACTTC.